The subject of this entry is one T cell receptor beta chain. Original methodology: The assay estimated nucleated cells by amplifying reference gene primers. Generated by immunoSEQ multiplex PCR, the TCRdb table keeps only in-frame clones and is missing some. V, J and clone size are taken as reported in that table, and D and trimming were inferred from the DNA itself. In the table there are under 200,000 clones, around 85% of which are singletons. The data were obtained in a study of blood T cell repertoires in COVID-19. For the study at large: From the United States, Italy and Spain came samples of acute and convalescent COVID-19. The analysed material was cDNA or gDNA that came from T cells, B-cell-depleted T cells, or PBMCs.

With 4 bases removed from V and 6 bases from J, the gap between germline ends came to 21 bases. The CDR3 runs 15 residues. Germline CDR1 and CDR2: SQVTM and ANQGSEA. This clonotype was obtained from a woman aged 35 to 49 with acute COVID-19. The V gene is TRBV29-1, the J gene TRBJ2-5, with D perhaps matching TRBD2 (6 bases). Input material: PBMCs or T cells enriched from blood (not recorded which). Here the CDR3 reads CSVAAGPPVGQTQYF. The CDR3 DNA sequence: TGCAGCGTTGCGGCGGGACCCCCAGTGGGACAGACCCAGTACTTC.